These 25 T cell receptor beta chains share one sample of origin, sequenced in a study of shared clonotypes between healthy human individuals (dated by TCRdb to 2018 to 2021). The library was obtained by the immunoSEQ multiplex PCR assay. TCRdb re-hosts the immuneACCESS table, in-frame sequences only. Its copies lack some clones; in the studies checked, an unresolved V gene accounts for under half of them, and the cause for the rest is not known. Across this sample there are over 2 million clones, with roughly 90% seen only once. The ten largest clones take up around 0.4% of the sample. Sequencing was performed on naive CD4+ T cells from PBMCs. The sample's cell subset or site label, in plain terms: CD45RA+ positively selected. The source is a man between 18 and 35 years old in good health. Some clones in this sample may be carry-over from other donors' samples.

This clone has a single count. The chain recombines TRBV7-6 with TRBJ2-1; D could derive from TRBD1 or TRBD2 (6 bases each). Looked up from germline, CDR1 is SGHVS and CDR2 is FNYEAQ. This CDR3 region has 17 residues. With 5 bases removed from V and 8 bases from J, the gap between germline ends came to 25 bases. The CDR3 nucleotides are TGTGCCAGCAGCCTCCTCCCGGGGGCAGGTATGGGCGATGAGCAGTTCTTC. Its protein product is CASSLLPGAGMGDEQFF.

There are a few counts of this clone. This rearrangement joins TRBV5-6 to TRBJ1-5; 8 positions agree with TRBD1. This CDR3 is built from 16 residues. Germline CDR1 SGHDT, CDR2 YYEEEE. The J segment lost 4 bases and the V segment lost 4 bases, leaving 10 bases of the junction unmatched. The CDR3 DNA reads TGTGCCAGCAGCACCCGACAGGGGCTCCTTAATCAGCCCCAGCATTTT. It encodes CASSTRQGLLNQPQHF. The full variable domain, with the rest looked up from reference TRBV5-6 and TRBJ1-5, is DAGVTQSPTHLIKTRGQQVTLRCSPKSGHDTVSWYQQALGQGPQFIFQYYEEEERQRGNFPDRFSGHQFPNYSSELNVNALLLGDSALYLCASSTRQGLLNQPQHFGDGTRLSIL.

The chain uses TRBV2 and TRBJ1-1, with TRBD1 as a possible D gene (5 bases). Germline V gene lookup returns CDR1 SNHLY and CDR2 FYNNEI. Trimming removed 8 bases at V and 1 base at J, with 17 bases between. The CDR3 spans 15 residues. The CDR3 sequence: CASFQAGGSNTEAFF. As DNA, the CDR3 is TGTGCCAGCTTTCAAGCGGGGGGGTCGAACACTGAAGCTTTCTTT.

The gene calls are TRBV9 and TRBJ2-1, with a tentative D call TRBD1 (6 bases). CDR1 is SGDLS, CDR2 YYNGEE, per germline. V lost 2 bases and J lost 4, with 16 bases in between. CDR3 length: 16 residues. The CDR3 here is CASSVASGASYNEQFF. In DNA, the CDR3 is TGTGCCAGCAGCGTCGCGTCAGGGGCGAGTTACAATGAGCAGTTCTTC.

The chain uses TRBV7-9 and TRBJ2-7; 8 nucleotides line up with TRBD1. The V and J ends lost 5 bases and 6 bases, in that order; junction bases with no gene match: 12. The CDR3 is made up of 15 amino acids. Per germline, CDR1 SEHNR and CDR2 FQNEAQ (reference sequence). The CDR3 region is CASSTNGQGLSEQYF. The CDR3 region has the DNA TGTGCCAGCAGCACGAACGGACAGGGTTTGAGCGAGCAGTACTTC.

The chain joins TRBV5-1 to TRBJ2-2, with D maybe TRBD2 (6 bases). The CDR3 extends over 15 amino acids. Trimming left V 5 bases short and J 6 bases short, with 17 bases between. The germline CDR1 and CDR2 sequences are SGHRS and YFSETQ. The CDR3 protein is CASSGLGGSAGELFF. The CDR3, as DNA: TGCGCCAGCAGTGGGCTGGGGGGTTCGGCCGGGGAGCTGTTTTTT.

The chain recombines TRBV27 with TRBJ2-5; TRBD1 matches at 10 bases. The CDR3 runs 16 residues. V gave up 5 bases and J gave up 2 bases; unmatched junction bases: 8. Germline V gene data show CDR1 as MNHEY and CDR2 as SMNVEV (reference sequence). The CDR3 reads CASSQKPGQGQETQYF. The CDR3 DNA follows: TGTGCCAGCAGTCAGAAACCGGGACAGGGGCAAGAGACCCAGTACTTC.

In DNA, the CDR3 is TGTGCCAGCTCTCTGAGGGACGGGAGCGCGGGCACCGGGGAGCTGTTTTTT. Translation gives CASSLRDGSAGTGELFF. This chain joins TRBV18 and TRBJ2-2, with TRBD2 as a possible D gene (6 bases). The CDR3 loop spans 17 amino acids. The ends were cut back, 6 bases at V and 4 bases at J, with 21 bases in the middle. Germline V gene sequence: CDR1 KGHSH, CDR2 LQKENI.

The chain is built from TRBV4-1 and TRBJ2-1; the D gene is possibly TRBD2 (6 bases). The V and J ends lost 2 bases and 4 bases respectively, with 15 bases between them. The CDR3 is 16 amino acids. Germline lookup yields CDR1 MGHRA and CDR2 YSYEKL. As DNA, the CDR3 is TGCGCCAGCAGCCAATTCTGGGGGGTCCCGTACAATGAGCAGTTCTTC. Amino acids: CASSQFWGVPYNEQFF.

This chain links TRBV4-3 with TRBJ2-7; 7 bases fit TRBD1. J lost 0 bases, V lost 4 bases, and 9 bases had no gene match. Germline V gene sequence: CDR1 LGHNA, CDR2 YSLEER. The CDR3 totals 16 residues. The CDR3 DNA follows: TGCGCCAGCAGCCCGGGACCCGACAGGGCCTCCTACGAGCAGTACTTC. This encodes CASSPGPDRASYEQYF.

The chain has TRBV7-9 and TRBJ2-5; unclear D gene. The V end lost 1 base, the J end lost 2 bases, and 11 bases lay between the germline ends. Germline V gene data show CDR1 as SEHNR and CDR2 as FQNEAQ (reference sequence). The CDR3 has 15 residues. The CDR3 reads CASSLGLWRQETQYF. The CDR3 coding sequence is TGTGCCAGCAGCTTAGGTTTATGGCGGCAAGAGACCCAGTACTTC.

This chain uses TRBV19 with TRBJ1-3; weak D call: TRBD1 (5 bases). The CDR3 has 15 amino acids. Germline lookup yields CDR1 LNHDA and CDR2 SQIVND (reference sequence). The V and J ends lost 4 bases and 2 bases respectively, with 12 bases between them. The CDR3 loop reads CASSTARGPGNTIYF. CDR3 coding DNA: TGTGCCAGTAGTACCGCTCGGGGCCCTGGAAACACCATATATTTT.

Turning to this clone: This same CDR3 is encoded by further DNA sequences in the sample. The rearrangement links TRBV20-1 to TRBJ2-7; D gene ambiguous. Germline V lookup: CDR1 DFQATT, CDR2 SNEGSKA (reference sequence). CDR3 length: 10 residues. The germline V and J ends were trimmed by 6 bases and 6 bases, with 9 bases remaining between them. CDR3 DNA sequence: TGCAGTGCGAGATCACGCGAGCAGTACTTC. Translating it yields CSARSREQYF.

This clone came up once. The chain carries TRBV19 and TRBJ1-2; 8 bases agree with TRBD1. Germline assignment: CDR1 LNHDA and CDR2 SQIVND (reference sequence). Trimming at V came to 8 bases and at J to 2 bases, leaving 7 bases not matched to a gene. The CDR3 has 14 residues. The CDR3 sequence: CASDTGGRNYGYTF. The CDR3 DNA sequence: TGTGCCAGTGATACAGGGGGTAGAAACTATGGCTACACCTTC.

The genes are TRBV11-3 and TRBJ2-1; the D is unclear. Trimming took off 1 base at V and 6 bases at J, with 16 bases between the two ends. The CDR3 has 16 amino acids. In germline, CDR1 is SGHNT, CDR2 YENEEA. The CDR3 DNA sequence: TGTGCCAGCAGCTTAGGGGTAGCCTCGGGCGGCAATGAGCAGTTCTTC. This translates into CASSLGVASGGNEQFF.

The chain uses TRBV7-6 and TRBJ2-5; D is perhaps TRBD1 or TRBD2 (5 bases each). V was pared by 1 base and J by 3 bases, with 12 bases between. Germline lookup yields CDR1 SGHVS and CDR2 FNYEAQ. The CDR3 covers 15 residues. In DNA, the CDR3 is TGTGCCAGCAGCTTAGACACCCTGGGGGAAGAGACCCAGTACTTC. Translated: CASSLDTLGEETQYF. Using reference TRBV7-6 and TRBJ2-5 for the parts outside the CDR3, the full variable domain is GAGVSQSPRYKVTKRGQDVALRCDPISGHVSLYWYRQALGQGPEFLTYFNYEAQQDKSGLPNDRFSAERPEGSISTLTIQRTEQRDSAMYRCASSLDTLGEETQYFGPGTRLLVL.

The rearrangement joins TRBV2 to TRBJ1-3; D ambiguous. Trimming stripped 3 bases from V and 2 bases from J, with 8 bases between. This CDR3 region has 14 residues. From germline, CDR1 is SNHLY and CDR2 FYNNEI. DNA of the CDR3: TGTGCCAGCAGTGAGGGGTACCCTGGAAACACCATATATTTT. The encoded protein is CASSEGYPGNTIYF.

Written as DNA, the CDR3 is TGTGCCAGCAGCTCGTCTAGCGATACCTTCAATGAGCAGTTCTTC. This translates into CASSSSSDTFNEQFF. This chain joins TRBV7-2 and TRBJ2-1, with a possible D match to TRBD2 (6 bases). V dropped 4 bases and J dropped 6 bases, with 16 bases sitting between them. CDR1 and CDR2 from the germline V gene are SGHTA and FQGNSA. This CDR3 region has 15 residues.

In this sample, this clone turned up once. The V call is TRBV18, the J call TRBJ2-7; 12 positions match TRBD2. The CDR3 consists of 16 residues. Per germline, CDR1 KGHSH and CDR2 LQKENI. The V and J ends lost 6 bases and 2 bases, in that order; junction bases with no gene match: 8. CDR3 in DNA: TGTGCCAGCTCGACAACAGGACTAGCGGGAACCTACGAGCAGTACTTC. Its protein product is CASSTTGLAGTYEQYF.

Worth noting for this clone: Distinct nucleotide sequences in the sample also encode this CDR3. The chain couples TRBV28 to TRBJ2-2; D not resolved. The CDR3 is made up of 13 amino acids. CDR1 is MDHEN and CDR2 is SYDVKM in the germline V gene. The ends were cut back, 4 bases at V and 4 bases at J, with 7 bases in the middle. CDR3 in DNA: TGTGCCAGCAGTTCCCCGAGCACCGGGGAGCTGTTTTTT. Its translation: CASSSPSTGELFF.

This clone occurred once. The chain has TRBV7-2 and TRBJ2-7, with 12 bases aligning to TRBD2. Germline loops: CDR1 SGHTA, CDR2 FQGNSA. The V and J ends lost 7 bases and 5 bases, in that order; junction bases with no gene match: 3. This CDR3 is 13 amino acids long. This CDR3 reads CASNGLAGHEQYF. CDR3 DNA sequence: TGTGCCAGCAACGGACTAGCGGGACACGAGCAGTACTTC.

The chain combines TRBV10-3 with TRBJ2-1, with D perhaps TRBD1 (6 bases). CDR3 length: 15 residues. In germline, CDR1 is ENHRY, CDR2 SYGVKD. V was shortened by 3 bases and J by 4 bases, with 13 bases between the two germline ends. CDR3 in amino acids: CAISDYREKYNEQFF. CDR3 nucleotides: TGTGCCATCAGTGATTACAGGGAGAAGTACAATGAGCAGTTCTTC.

The chain couples TRBV6-5 to TRBJ2-7; maybe TRBD2 (6 bases). V lost 7 bases and J 7 bases, leaving 14 bases between the germline ends. The CDR3 is 12 amino acids. The germline gives CDR1 MNHEY, CDR2 SVGAGI. The CDR3 DNA is TGTGCCAGCACCACAAGCCGGGGGGAGCAGTACTTC. Its translation is CASTTSRGEQYF.

The chain's CDR3 is CASSEAGKKGDTQYF. The CDR3, as DNA: TGTGCCAGCAGTGAGGCAGGAAAGAAGGGAGATACGCAGTATTTT. This sequence joins TRBV25-1 and TRBJ2-3; D is ambiguous. The CDR3 runs 15 residues. Germline values: CDR1 MGHDK, CDR2 SYGVNS. Trimming cost V 3 bases and J 5 bases, with 15 bases left between them. The whole variable domain, filled in from reference TRBV25-1 and TRBJ2-3, reads EADIYQTPRYLVIGTGKKITLECSQTMGHDKMYWYQQDPGMELHLIHYSYGVNSTEKGDLSSESTVSRIRTEHFPLTLESARPSHTSQYLCASSEAGKKGDTQYFGPGTRLTVL.

V is TRBV11-3 and J is TRBJ2-1; D is possibly TRBD2 (6 bases). This CDR3 has 14 residues. In germline, CDR1 is SGHNT, CDR2 YENEEA. V lost 3 bases and J lost 8, with 14 bases in between. The CDR3 loop reads CASSLERARDEQFF. The DNA for the CDR3 is TGTGCCAGCAGCTTGGAGCGGGCTAGGGATGAGCAGTTCTTC.